This TCR beta chain comes out of a study of cytotoxic CD8 clonotypes in ibrutinib-treated CLL. Looking at the study overall: Timing of response sample collection was a median around twelve months after treatment start, with a range of 6 to 36.

Study findings and constraints: Starting clonality was above that of age-matched healthy donors and tracked circulating CD8+ T-cell counts. Clonality rose at ibrutinib response, held steady in sustained remission, and fell toward baseline at progression. Private clonotypes, not public ones, expanded at ibrutinib response.

This clone was picked up one time. Its antigen is still unknown. Profiling relied on immunoSEQ multiplex PCR, and the TCRdb table lists in-frame clones only, not all of them. This sample has some 310,000 clones, with 80% found just once. Sequenced here: PBMCs, sampled before ibrutinib treatment. The clonotype was recovered from a human donor with chronic lymphocytic leukemia.

CDR3 sequence reads: CASSPRTGESTDTQYF. As DNA, the CDR3 is TGTGCCAGCAGCCCGCGGACAGGGGAAAGCACAGATACGCAGTATTTT. V gene TRBV7-9 combines with J gene TRBJ2-3; 9 positions agree with TRBD1. Germline CDR1 reads SEHNR; CDR2 reads FQNEAQ (reference sequence). J lost 0 bases, V lost 5 bases, and 6 bases had no gene match. The CDR3 has 16 amino acids.